This TCR beta chain was sequenced during a study of blood T cells in healthy people across ages. Whole-study findings and limits: The study lacked donor CMV status, which possibly confounded expanded clonotype changes. Total diversity from one million sequenced T cells was likely underestimated. Long-lived donors had more naive CD4+ cells and higher diversity than aged donors.

Only a few counts were recorded for this clonotype. Its antigen remains unidentified. Next came a second PCR, run for 7 to 11 cycles, which used a sample-barcoded 5' primer along with a J-beta primer mix. MiXCR, applied by TCRdb to the 5' RACE reads, yields one record per CDR3 protein. Among roughly 1.9 million distinct CDR3 sequences listed, roughly 43% were seen once. Between the trimmed V and J ends, which lost 4 bases and 2 bases, there was a span of 10 bases. This CDR3 has 14 residues. CDR1 is MNHNS and CDR2 is SASEGT in the germline V gene. This rearrangement joins TRBV6-1 to TRBJ2-3; D is perhaps TRBD1 (6 bases). Sequencing used blood. This TCR came from a human donor in good health. The CDR3 DNA sequence: TGTGCCAGCAGTGGTCGGACAGACACAGATACGCAGTATTTT. Protein product: CASSGRTDTDTQYF.